This T cell receptor (beta chain) was obtained from a study of shared clonotypes between healthy human individuals. Regarding the study as a whole: As a rule, naive subsets had a larger estimated richness than memory subsets. Clonotype sharing among donors, it was expected, would be affected by sequencing depth. Between several donors, naive CD4 clonotypes were shared at a level of about 5%.

As regards this clone: Its antigen is unknown.

V gave up 7 bases and J gave up 6 bases; unmatched junction bases: 17. CDR1 and CDR2 from the germline V gene are MGHDK and SYGVNS. The CDR3 loop spans 16 amino acids. In the sorted-subset replicate PCRs, 200 ng DNA, roughly 30,000 T cell genomes, was used. Measured with immunoSEQ multiplex PCR; TCRdb has only the in-frame clones, and not every one. The data show around 2.5 million clones, with 90% to 95% seen just once and roughly 0.36% held by the top ten. The chain is built from TRBV25-1 and TRBJ2-5, with 7 bases aligning to TRBD1. The sequencing input was naive CD4+ T cells from PBMCs. Indicated subset: CD45RA+ positively selected. The sequence derives from a man aged 18-30 years in good health. Some clones in this sample may be carry-over from other donors' samples. For the CDR3, the DNA is TGTGCCAGCACCTCACGGACAGGCGACCTCAGGAAGACCCAGTACTTC. This sequence encodes CASTSRTGDLRKTQYF.